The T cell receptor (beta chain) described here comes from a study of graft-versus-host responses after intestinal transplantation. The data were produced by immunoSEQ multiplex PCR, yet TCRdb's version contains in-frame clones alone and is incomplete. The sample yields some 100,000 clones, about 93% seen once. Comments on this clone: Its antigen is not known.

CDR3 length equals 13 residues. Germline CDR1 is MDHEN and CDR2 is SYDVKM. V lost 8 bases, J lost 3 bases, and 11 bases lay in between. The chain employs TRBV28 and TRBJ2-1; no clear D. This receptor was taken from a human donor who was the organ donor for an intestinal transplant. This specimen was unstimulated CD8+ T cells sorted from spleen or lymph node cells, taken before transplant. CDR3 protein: CASARSIYNEQFF. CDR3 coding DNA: TGTGCCAGCGCCCGGTCTATCTACAATGAGCAGTTCTTC.